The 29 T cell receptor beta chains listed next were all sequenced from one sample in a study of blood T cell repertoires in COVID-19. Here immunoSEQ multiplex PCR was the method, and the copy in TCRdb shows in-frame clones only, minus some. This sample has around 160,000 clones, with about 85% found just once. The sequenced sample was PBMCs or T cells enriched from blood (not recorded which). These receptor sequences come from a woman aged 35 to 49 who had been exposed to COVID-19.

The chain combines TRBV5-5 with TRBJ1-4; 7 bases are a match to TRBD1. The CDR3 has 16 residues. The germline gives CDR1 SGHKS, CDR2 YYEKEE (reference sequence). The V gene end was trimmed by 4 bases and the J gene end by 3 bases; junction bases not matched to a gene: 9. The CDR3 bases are TGTGCCAGCAGCCCTAATCCGGGACAGTCTAATGAAAAACTGTTTTTT. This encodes CASSPNPGQSNEKLFF.

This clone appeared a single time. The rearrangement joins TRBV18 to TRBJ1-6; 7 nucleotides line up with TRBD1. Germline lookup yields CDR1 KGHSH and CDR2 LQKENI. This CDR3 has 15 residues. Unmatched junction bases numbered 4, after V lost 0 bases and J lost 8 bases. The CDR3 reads CASSPPPRGDSPLHF. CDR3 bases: TGTGCCAGCTCACCACCGCCCAGGGGGGATTCACCCCTCCACTTT. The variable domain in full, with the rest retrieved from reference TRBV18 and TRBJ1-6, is NAGVMQNPRHLVRRRGQEARLRCSPMKGHSHVYWYRQLPEEGLKFMVYLQKENIIDESGMPKERFSAEFPKEGPSILRIQQVVRGDSAAYFCASSPPPRGDSPLHFGNGTRLTVT.

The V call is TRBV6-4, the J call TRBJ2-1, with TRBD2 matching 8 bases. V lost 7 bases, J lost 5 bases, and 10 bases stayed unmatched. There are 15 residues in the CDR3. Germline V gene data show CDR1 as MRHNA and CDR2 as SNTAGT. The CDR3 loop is CASTPGAGGHNEQFF. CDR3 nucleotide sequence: TGTGCCAGCACCCCTGGTGCGGGAGGACACAATGAGCAGTTCTTC.

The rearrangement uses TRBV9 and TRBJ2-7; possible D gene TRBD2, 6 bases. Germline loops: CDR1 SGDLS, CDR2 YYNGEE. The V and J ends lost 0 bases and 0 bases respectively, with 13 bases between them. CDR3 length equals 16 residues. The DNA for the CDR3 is TGTGCCAGCAGCGTAGAAGGGGACTGGAGCTCCTACGAGCAGTACTTC. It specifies CASSVEGDWSSYEQYF.

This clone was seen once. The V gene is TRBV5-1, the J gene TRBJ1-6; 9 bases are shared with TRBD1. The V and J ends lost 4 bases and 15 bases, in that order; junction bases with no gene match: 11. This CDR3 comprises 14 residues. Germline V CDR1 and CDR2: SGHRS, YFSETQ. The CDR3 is CASSLTGQGNVLHF. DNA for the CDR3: TGCGCCAGCAGCCTAACCGGACAGGGGAACGTCCTCCACTTT.

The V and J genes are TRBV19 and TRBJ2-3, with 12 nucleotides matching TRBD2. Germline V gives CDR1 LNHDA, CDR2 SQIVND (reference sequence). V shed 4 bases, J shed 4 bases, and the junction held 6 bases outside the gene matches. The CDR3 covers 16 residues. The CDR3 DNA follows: TGTGCCAGTAGTAAACTAGCGGGAGGTGGGGCAGATACGCAGTATTTT. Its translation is CASSKLAGGGADTQYF. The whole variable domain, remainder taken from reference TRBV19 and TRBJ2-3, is DGGITQSPKYLFRKEGQNVTLSCEQNLNHDAMYWYRQDPGQGLRLIYYSQIVNDFQKGDIAEGYSVSREKKESFPLTVTSAQKNPTAFYLCASSKLAGGGADTQYFGPGTRLTVL.

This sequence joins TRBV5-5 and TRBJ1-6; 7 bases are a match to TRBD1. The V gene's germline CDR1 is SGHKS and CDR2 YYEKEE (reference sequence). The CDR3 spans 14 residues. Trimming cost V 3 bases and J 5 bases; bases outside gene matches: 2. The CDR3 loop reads CASSWGQNNSPLHF. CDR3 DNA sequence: TGTGCCAGCAGCTGGGGACAGAATAATTCACCCCTCCACTTT.

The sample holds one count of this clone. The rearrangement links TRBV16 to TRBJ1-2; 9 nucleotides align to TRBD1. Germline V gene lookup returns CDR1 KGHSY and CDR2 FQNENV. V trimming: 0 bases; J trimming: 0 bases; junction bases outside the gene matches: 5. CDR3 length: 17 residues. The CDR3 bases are TGTGCCAGCAGCCAATCTTCCCGACAGGGGGCTAACTATGGCTACACCTTC. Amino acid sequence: CASSQSSRQGANYGYTF. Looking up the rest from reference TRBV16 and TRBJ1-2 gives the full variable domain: GEEVAQTPKHLVRGEGQKAKLYCAPIKGHSYVFWYQQVLKNEFKFLISFQNENVFDETGMPKERFSAKCLPNSPCSLEIQATKLEDSAVYFCASSQSSRQGANYGYTFGSGTRLTVV.

In DNA, the CDR3 is TGTGCCATCGGGACAGCCTATGGCTACACCTTC. It translates to CAIGTAYGYTF. The V and J genes are TRBV12-3 or TRBV12-4 and TRBJ1-2; 7 nucleotides match TRBD1. V trimming: 10 bases; J trimming: 4 bases; junction bases outside the gene matches: 3. This CDR3 is 11 amino acids long.

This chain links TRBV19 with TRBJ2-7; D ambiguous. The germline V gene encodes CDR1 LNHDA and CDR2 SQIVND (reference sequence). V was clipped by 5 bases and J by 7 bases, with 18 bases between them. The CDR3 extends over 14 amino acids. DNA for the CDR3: TGTGCCAGTAGTTTAAACCCGACACTTAGGGAGCAGTACTTC. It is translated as CASSLNPTLREQYF.

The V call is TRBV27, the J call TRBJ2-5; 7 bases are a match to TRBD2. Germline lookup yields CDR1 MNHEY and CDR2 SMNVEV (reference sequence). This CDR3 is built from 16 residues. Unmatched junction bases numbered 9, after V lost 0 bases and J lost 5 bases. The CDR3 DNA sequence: TGTGCCAGCAGTTTATCGACTAGCACCACGTTGGAGACCCAGTACTTC. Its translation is CASSLSTSTTLETQYF.

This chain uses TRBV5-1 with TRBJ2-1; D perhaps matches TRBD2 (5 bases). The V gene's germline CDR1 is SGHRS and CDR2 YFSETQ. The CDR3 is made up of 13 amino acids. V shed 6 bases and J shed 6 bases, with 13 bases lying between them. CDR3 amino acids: CASNPAGGNEQFF. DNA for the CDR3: TGCGCCAGCAACCCCGCAGGAGGCAATGAGCAGTTCTTC.

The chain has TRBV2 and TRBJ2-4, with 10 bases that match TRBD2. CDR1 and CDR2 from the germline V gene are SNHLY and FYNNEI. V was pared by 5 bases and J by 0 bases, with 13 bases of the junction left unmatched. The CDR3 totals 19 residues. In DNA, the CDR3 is TGTGCCAGCAGTAACGGACTAGCGGAGGCGGGCTTAGCCAAAAACATTCAGTACTTC. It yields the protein CASSNGLAEAGLAKNIQYF.

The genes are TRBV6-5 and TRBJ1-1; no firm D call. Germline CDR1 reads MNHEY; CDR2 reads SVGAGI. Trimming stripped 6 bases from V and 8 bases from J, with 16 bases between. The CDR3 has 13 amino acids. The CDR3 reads CASSRGPEYEAFF. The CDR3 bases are TGTGCCAGCAGCAGAGGGCCCGAGTACGAAGCTTTCTTT.

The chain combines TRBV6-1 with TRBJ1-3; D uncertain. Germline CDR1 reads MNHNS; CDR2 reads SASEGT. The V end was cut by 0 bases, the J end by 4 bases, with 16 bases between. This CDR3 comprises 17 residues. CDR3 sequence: CASSEAPWTLLGNTIYF. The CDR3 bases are TGTGCCAGCAGTGAAGCACCATGGACTTTACTGGGAAACACCATATATTTT.

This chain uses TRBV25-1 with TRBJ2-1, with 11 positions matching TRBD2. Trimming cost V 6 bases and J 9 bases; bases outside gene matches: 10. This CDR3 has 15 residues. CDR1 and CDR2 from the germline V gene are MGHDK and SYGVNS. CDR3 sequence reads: CASSPTSGTGSEQFF. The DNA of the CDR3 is TGTGCCAGCAGCCCGACTAGCGGGACTGGTAGTGAGCAGTTCTTC.

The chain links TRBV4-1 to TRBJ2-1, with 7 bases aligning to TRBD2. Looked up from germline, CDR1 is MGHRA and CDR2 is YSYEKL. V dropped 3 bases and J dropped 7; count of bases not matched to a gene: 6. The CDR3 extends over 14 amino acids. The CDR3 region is CASSQATSQNEQFF. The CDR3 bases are TGCGCCAGCAGCCAGGCGACTAGCCAGAATGAGCAGTTCTTC.

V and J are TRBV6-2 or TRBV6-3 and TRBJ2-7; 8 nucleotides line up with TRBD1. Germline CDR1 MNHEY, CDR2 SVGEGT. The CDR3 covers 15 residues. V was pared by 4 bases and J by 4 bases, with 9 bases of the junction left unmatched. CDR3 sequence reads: CASSFQTGVMYEQYF. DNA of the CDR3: TGTGCCAGCAGTTTCCAGACAGGGGTAATGTACGAGCAGTACTTC.

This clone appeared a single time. CDR3 DNA: TGTGCCAGCAGTTCAGGGGAAAGATACAATGAGCAGTTCTTC. Translating gives CASSSGERYNEQFF. This chain links TRBV6-5 with TRBJ2-1, with D perhaps matching TRBD1 (6 bases). The CDR3 spans 14 residues. Trimming took 4 bases from V and 4 from J, leaving 11 bases between them. Germline V gene sequence: CDR1 MNHEY, CDR2 SVGAGI.

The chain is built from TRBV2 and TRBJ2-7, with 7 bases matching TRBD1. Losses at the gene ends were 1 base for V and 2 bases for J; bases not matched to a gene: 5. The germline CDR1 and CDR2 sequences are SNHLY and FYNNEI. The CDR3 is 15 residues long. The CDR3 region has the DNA TGTGCCAGCAGTGAAGGACAGGGCAGAACCTACGAGCAGTACTTC. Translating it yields CASSEGQGRTYEQYF.

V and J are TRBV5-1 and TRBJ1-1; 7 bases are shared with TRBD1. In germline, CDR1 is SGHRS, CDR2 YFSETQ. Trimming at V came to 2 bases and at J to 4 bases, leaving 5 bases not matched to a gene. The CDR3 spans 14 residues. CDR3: CASSLTGAATEAFF. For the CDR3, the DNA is TGCGCCAGCAGCTTAACAGGGGCGGCCACTGAAGCTTTCTTT.

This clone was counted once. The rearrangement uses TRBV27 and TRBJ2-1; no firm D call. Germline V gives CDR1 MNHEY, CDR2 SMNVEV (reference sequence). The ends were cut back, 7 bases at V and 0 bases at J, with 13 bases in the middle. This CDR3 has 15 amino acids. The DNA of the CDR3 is TGTGCCAGCACTCGCGAGAGGAGCTCCTACAATGAGCAGTTCTTC. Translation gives CASTRERSSYNEQFF.

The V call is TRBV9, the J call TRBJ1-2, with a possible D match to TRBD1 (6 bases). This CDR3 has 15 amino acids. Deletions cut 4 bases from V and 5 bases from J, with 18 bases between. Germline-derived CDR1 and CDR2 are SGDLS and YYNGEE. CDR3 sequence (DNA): TGTGCCAGCAGCCCCAACTCGGGACAAGCTTATGGCTACACCTTC. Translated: CASSPNSGQAYGYTF.

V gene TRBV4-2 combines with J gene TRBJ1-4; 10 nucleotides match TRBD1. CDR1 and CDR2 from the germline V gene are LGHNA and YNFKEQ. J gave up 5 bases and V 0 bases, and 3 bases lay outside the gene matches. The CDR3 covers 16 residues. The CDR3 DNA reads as TGTGCCAGCAGCCAAGATCCGGACAGGGGGAATGAAAAACTGTTTTTT. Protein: CASSQDPDRGNEKLFF.

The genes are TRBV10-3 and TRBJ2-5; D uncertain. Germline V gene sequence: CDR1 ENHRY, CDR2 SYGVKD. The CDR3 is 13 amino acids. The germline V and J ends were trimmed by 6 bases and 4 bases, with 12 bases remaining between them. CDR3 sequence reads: CAISDTGSETQYF. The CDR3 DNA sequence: TGTGCCATCAGCGACACTGGGTCAGAGACCCAGTACTTC.

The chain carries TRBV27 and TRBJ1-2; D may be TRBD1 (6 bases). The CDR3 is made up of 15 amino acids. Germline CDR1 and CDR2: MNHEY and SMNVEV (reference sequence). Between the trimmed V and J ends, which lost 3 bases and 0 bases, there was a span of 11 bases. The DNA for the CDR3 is TGTGCCAGCAGTTTCGGACAGAGATCTAACTATGGCTACACCTTC. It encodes CASSFGQRSNYGYTF.

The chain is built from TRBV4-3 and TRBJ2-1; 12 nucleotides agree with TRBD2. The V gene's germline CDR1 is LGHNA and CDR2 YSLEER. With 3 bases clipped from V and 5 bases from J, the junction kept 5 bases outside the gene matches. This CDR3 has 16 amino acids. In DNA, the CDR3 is TGCGCCAGCAGCCACGGACTAGCGGGAAAGAACAATGAGCAGTTCTTC. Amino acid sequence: CASSHGLAGKNNEQFF.

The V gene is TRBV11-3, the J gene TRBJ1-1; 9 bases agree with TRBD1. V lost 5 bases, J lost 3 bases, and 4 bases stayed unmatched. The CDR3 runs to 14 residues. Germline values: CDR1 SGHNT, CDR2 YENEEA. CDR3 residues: CASSRGTGHTEAFF. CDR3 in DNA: TGTGCCAGCAGCCGAGGGACAGGGCACACTGAAGCTTTCTTT.

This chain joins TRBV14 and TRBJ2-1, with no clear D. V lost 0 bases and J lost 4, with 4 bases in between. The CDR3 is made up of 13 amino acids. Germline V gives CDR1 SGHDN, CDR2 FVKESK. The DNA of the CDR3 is TGTGCCAGCAGCCAAGACTTTTACAATGAGCAGTTCTTC. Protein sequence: CASSQDFYNEQFF. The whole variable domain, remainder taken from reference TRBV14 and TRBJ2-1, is EAGVTQFPSHSVIEKGQTVTLRCDPISGHDNLYWYRRVMGKEIKFLLHFVKESKQDESGMPNNRFLAERTGGTYSTLKVQPAELEDSGVYFCASSQDFYNEQFFGPGTRLTVL.